The next 28 T cell receptor beta chains were all read from a single sample in a study of cytomegalovirus exposure and HLA in healthy donors (dated by TCRdb to about 2017). The protocol used for the library was the immunoSEQ multiplex PCR assay. For the multiplex PCR, a mixture combining 60 forward primers for TCR Vbeta segments and 13 reverse primers for TCR Jbeta segments was used. TCRdb provides this immuneACCESS table in a form limited to in-frame rearrangements. Some clones are lacking; in checked studies, under half of them reflect an unresolved V gene, and why the rest are absent is not known. The sample profile shows about 160,000 clones; about 80% of them were found once. Together, the top ten hold more than 1.3% of the sample. Sequenced: PBMCs. The receptors shown here come from a girl aged 5 to 17 in good health and CMV-seropositive.

V is TRBV4-3 and J is TRBJ2-3; 15 bases fit TRBD2. CDR3 length equals 17 residues. Germline V gene lookup returns CDR1 LGHNA and CDR2 YSLEER. Germline trimming cut 4 bases from V and 3 bases from J; bases unmatched to any gene: 5. The CDR3 DNA sequence: TGCGCCAGCAGCCCTGGACTAGCGGGGGGGCTGACAGATACGCAGTATTTT. Its translation: CASSPGLAGGLTDTQYF.

This CDR3 reads CASSRTSGILTDTQYF. CDR3 in DNA: TGTGCCAGCAGCCGGACTAGCGGGATTTTAACAGATACGCAGTATTTT. The chain combines TRBV5-6 with TRBJ2-3; TRBD2 matches at 12 bases. Unmatched junction bases numbered 6, after V lost 4 bases and J lost 3 bases. Germline-derived CDR1 and CDR2 are SGHDT and YYEEEE. There are 16 residues in the CDR3.

The chain combines TRBV5-1 with TRBJ2-2; 7 bases match TRBD2. With 4 bases clipped from V and 3 bases from J, the junction kept 3 bases outside the gene matches. This CDR3 region has 14 residues. Germline-derived CDR1 and CDR2 are SGHRS and YFSETQ. The CDR3 is CASSLAGDTGELFF. CDR3 DNA: TGCGCCAGCAGCCTCGCGGGGGACACCGGGGAGCTGTTTTTT.

The genes are TRBV10-3 and TRBJ2-5; no clear D gene. The V and J ends lost 8 bases and 1 base respectively, with 8 bases between them. This CDR3 comprises 12 residues. CDR1 and CDR2 (germline): ENHRY, SYGVKD. CDR3 nucleotides: TGTGCCATCTCGAGGCCCCAAGAGACCCAGTACTTC. Protein: CAISRPQETQYF.

This chain joins TRBV30 and TRBJ1-1, with 9 bases aligning to TRBD1. Germline CDR1 is GTSNPN and CDR2 is SVGIG (reference sequence). This CDR3 is 12 amino acids long. The junction had 4 bases not matched to a gene; V was cut back by 5 bases and J by 6 bases. The CDR3 spells CAWLTGGPEAFF. As DNA, the CDR3 is TGTGCCTGGCTCACAGGGGGCCCTGAAGCTTTCTTT.

The rearrangement uses TRBV10-3 and TRBJ1-1; TRBD1 might be the D (6 bases). Germline CDR1 ENHRY, CDR2 SYGVKD. Trimming removed 3 bases at V and 1 base at J, with 9 bases between. This CDR3 has 14 residues. CDR3: CAISDSTGNTEAFF. CDR3 DNA: TGTGCCATCAGTGATTCGACAGGGAACACTGAAGCTTTCTTT.

The gene calls are TRBV11-2 and TRBJ2-1; D is possibly TRBD2 (6 bases). From germline, CDR1 is SGHAT and CDR2 FQNNGV. CDR3 length: 15 residues. Trimming took off 1 base at V and 3 bases at J, with 10 bases between the two ends. CDR3 bases: TGTGCCAGCAGCTTAGTGGGGGGTCTCTACAATGAGCAGTTCTTC. This gives the protein CASSLVGGLYNEQFF. Drawing the rest from reference TRBV11-2 and TRBJ2-1, the complete variable domain is EAGVAQSPRYKIIEKRQSVAFWCNPISGHATLYWYQQILGQGPKLLIQFQNNGVVDDSQLPKDRFSAERLKGVDSTLKIQPAKLEDSAVYLCASSLVGGLYNEQFFGPGTRLTVL.

Of note for this clone: In this CDR3 the conserved last residue, phenylalanine or tryptophan, is missing, so a read error is likely. This chain uses TRBV5-1 with TRBJ2-7; 12 bases are a match to TRBD1. The ends lost 4 bases at V and 7 bases at J; junction bases unmatched: 6. The CDR3 totals 14 residues. Germline loops: CDR1 SGHRS, CDR2 YFSETQ. The CDR3 loop is CASSLGQGAREQYL. The CDR3 nucleotides read TGCGCCAGCAGCCTGGGACAGGGGGCTCGAGAGCAGTACCTC.

The genes are TRBV2 and TRBJ2-1; the match to TRBD1 covers 9 bases. The J segment lost 6 bases and the V segment lost 5 bases, leaving 5 bases of the junction unmatched. The CDR3 totals 14 residues. Looked up from germline, CDR1 is SNHLY and CDR2 is FYNNEI. The CDR3 loop is CASSMDRGRNEQFF. In nucleotides, the CDR3 is TGTGCCAGCAGTATGGACAGGGGACGCAATGAGCAGTTCTTC.

This chain connects TRBV9 to TRBJ2-7, with 7 positions matching TRBD2. Trimming cost V 7 bases and J 0 bases; bases outside gene matches: 4. Germline V gene data show CDR1 as SGDLS and CDR2 as YYNGEE. The CDR3 is 13 residues long. The CDR3 loop is CASGRGFSYEQYF. The CDR3 DNA sequence: TGTGCCAGCGGGCGGGGGTTCTCCTACGAGCAGTACTTC.

This CDR3 reads CASSLMRGLGNQPQHF. The CDR3 DNA follows: TGTGCCAGCAGCTTGATGCGGGGGCTGGGCAATCAGCCCCAGCATTTT. The J gene is TRBJ1-5, the V gene TRBV5-6; a weak D match, TRBD1 (6 bases). From germline, CDR1 is SGHDT and CDR2 YYEEEE. V was pared by 1 base and J by 2 bases, with 13 bases between. The CDR3 is 16 amino acids.

The J gene is TRBJ2-7, the V gene TRBV14, with 10 bases that match TRBD1. This CDR3 has 15 residues. Germline trimming cut 4 bases from V and 5 bases from J; bases unmatched to any gene: 8. Germline-derived CDR1 and CDR2 are SGHDN and FVKESK. CDR3 sequence: CASSPYRDRGHEQYF. The CDR3 DNA follows: TGTGCCAGCAGCCCTTACCGGGACAGGGGACACGAGCAGTACTTC.

This rearrangement joins TRBV5-1 to TRBJ1-3; possibly TRBD1 for D (5 bases). CDR3 length: 15 residues. Trimming took off 3 bases at V and 0 bases at J, with 10 bases between the two ends. Per germline, CDR1 SGHRS and CDR2 YFSETQ. CDR3 DNA sequence: TGCGCCAGCAGCTACCGGGGGGGCTCTGGAAACACCATATATTTT. Its protein is CASSYRGGSGNTIYF.

The chain couples TRBV5-6 to TRBJ1-2, with 7 bases lining up with TRBD1. CDR1 and CDR2 (germline): SGHDT, YYEEEE. Germline trimming cut 1 base from V and 4 bases from J; bases unmatched to any gene: 4. There are 14 residues in the CDR3. Here the CDR3 DNA reads TGTGCCAGCAGCTTGTCGGGACAGACCTATGGCTACACCTTC. This codes for CASSLSGQTYGYTF.

A few counts support this clone. This same CDR3 is encoded by further DNA sequences in the sample. This sequence joins TRBV5-1 and TRBJ2-1, with TRBD2 identical over 10 bases. This CDR3 is built from 14 residues. Per germline, CDR1 SGHRS and CDR2 YFSETQ. V was clipped by 4 bases and J by 4 bases; unmatched bases: 2. The CDR3 reads CASSPSGGYNEQFF. Here the CDR3 DNA reads TGCGCCAGCAGCCCTAGCGGGGGATACAATGAGCAGTTCTTC.

The chain carries TRBV28 and TRBJ2-5; 7 bases map to TRBD2. Germline V lookup: CDR1 MDHEN, CDR2 SYDVKM. The CDR3 has 14 residues. V was clipped by 3 bases and J by 5 bases; unmatched bases: 6. The DNA for the CDR3 is TGTGCCAGCAGTTTTCCAGGGAGGGCGGAGACCCAGTACTTC. It translates to CASSFPGRAETQYF.

The chain combines TRBV6-5 with TRBJ2-5; D may be TRBD2 (5 bases). V lost 2 bases to trimming and J lost 1 base, with 14 bases between them. This CDR3 has 16 residues. Germline values: CDR1 MNHEY, CDR2 SVGAGI. CDR3 in amino acids: CASSYTAGSVQETQYF. The CDR3 region has the DNA TGTGCCAGCAGTTACACCGCGGGCTCCGTCCAAGAGACCCAGTACTTC.

This CDR3 reads CASSLGGGAYNEQFF. CDR3 sequence (DNA): TGTGCCAGCAGCTTGGGCGGGGGGGCGTACAATGAGCAGTTCTTC. The rearrangement joins TRBV11-2 to TRBJ2-1; 9 bases are a match to TRBD2. V lost 3 bases, J lost 4 bases, and 4 bases stayed unmatched. The germline gives CDR1 SGHAT, CDR2 FQNNGV. The CDR3 sequence is 15 residues long.

CDR3 sequence reads: CASSPTAAGGPWETQYF. The CDR3 nucleotides read TGTGCCAGCAGTCCTACGGCAGCGGGAGGGCCATGGGAGACCCAGTACTTC. The chain couples TRBV27 to TRBJ2-5; 10 nucleotides match TRBD2. J was trimmed by 5 bases and V by 5 bases; bases with no gene match: 14. Germline CDR1 is MNHEY and CDR2 is SMNVEV (reference sequence). There are 17 residues in the CDR3.

This clone has a single count. The rearrangement links TRBV6-6 to TRBJ1-1; D perhaps matches TRBD1 (6 bases). Germline lookup yields CDR1 MNHNY and CDR2 SVGAGI (reference sequence). This CDR3 has 16 residues. Deletions cut 2 bases from V and 1 base from J, with 14 bases between. DNA of the CDR3: TGTGCCAGCAGTTACCCAACACAGGGCAAGAACACTGAAGCTTTCTTT. Translation: CASSYPTQGKNTEAFF.

This chain joins TRBV7-2 and TRBJ1-1; weak D call: TRBD1 (5 bases). Germline CDR1 reads SGHTA; CDR2 reads FQGNSA. The V gene lost 5 bases and the J gene lost 4 bases, with 14 bases spanning the gap. The length of the CDR3 is 14 residues. CDR3 nucleotide sequence: TGTGCCAGCAGCCCTCGACAGACCGTCACTGAAGCTTTCTTT. It encodes CASSPRQTVTEAFF.

The genes are TRBV28 and TRBJ1-4, with D unresolved. CDR3 length equals 14 residues. The germline CDR1 and CDR2 sequences are MDHEN and SYDVKM. Trimming cost V 5 bases and J 8 bases, with 15 bases left between them. The CDR3 nucleotides are TGTGCCAGCAGTCCAGCGGACGGGAACGAAAAACTGTTTTTT. Its translation: CASSPADGNEKLFF.

The chain carries TRBV7-9 and TRBJ1-2; D not resolved. V dropped 7 bases and J dropped 1 base, with 13 bases sitting between them. From germline, CDR1 is SEHNR and CDR2 FQNEAQ (reference sequence). The CDR3 runs 14 residues. CDR3 sequence: CASTTSGLNYGYTF. DNA of the CDR3: TGTGCCAGCACCACTTCTGGGCTTAACTATGGCTACACCTTC.

V and J are TRBV4-1 and TRBJ1-4; TRBD1 is a possible D gene (6 bases). The V gene lost 4 bases and the J gene lost 0 bases, with 15 bases spanning the gap. The germline V gene encodes CDR1 MGHRA and CDR2 YSYEKL. This CDR3 region has 17 residues. The DNA for the CDR3 is TGCGCCAGCAGCCGGTACAGGGCCCTCACAACTAATGAAAAACTGTTTTTT. Translating it yields CASSRYRALTTNEKLFF.

This chain connects TRBV2 to TRBJ2-5; 10 bases map to TRBD2. Germline CDR1 SNHLY, CDR2 FYNNEI. Trimming at V came to 6 bases and at J to 2 bases, leaving 0 bases not matched to a gene. The CDR3 is 13 residues long. DNA for the CDR3: TGTGCCAGCAGGACTAGCGGGCAAGAGACCCAGTACTTC. Residues: CASRTSGQETQYF.

Only a few counts were recorded for this clone. V and J are TRBV11-2 and TRBJ2-5; D remains unclear. The CDR3 totals 12 residues. Germline CDR1 reads SGHAT; CDR2 reads FQNNGV. Trimming cost V 5 bases and J 9 bases, with 13 bases left between them. CDR3 loop: CASSPSATAQYF. For the CDR3, the DNA is TGTGCCAGCAGCCCGTCCGCGACTGCCCAGTACTTC.

The chain couples TRBV6-4 to TRBJ1-1; D possibly corresponds to TRBD1 (5 bases). The CDR3 spans 16 residues. Per the germline V gene, CDR1 is MRHNA and CDR2 is SNTAGT. Trimming took 7 bases from V and 1 from J, leaving 19 bases between them. CDR3 coding DNA: TGTGCCAGCATCGGACCCGGGCGGGGGTCGAACACTGAAGCTTTCTTT. Translation gives CASIGPGRGSNTEAFF.

J is TRBJ2-1 and V is TRBV7-2, with 11 positions matching TRBD2. Germline lookup yields CDR1 SGHTA and CDR2 FQGNSA. This CDR3 is 16 amino acids long. Trimming took 5 bases from V and 4 from J; bases not matched to a gene: 7. CDR3 nucleotide sequence: TGTGCCAGCAGCCTTAGACTAGCGGGGAAGTACAATGAGCAGTTCTTC. It is translated as CASSLRLAGKYNEQFF.